This TCR beta chain was recorded in a study of blood T cells in healthy people across ages. The ends were cut back, 5 bases at V and 1 base at J, with 9 bases in the middle. Germline V gives CDR1 SGHTA, CDR2 FQGNSA. This CDR3 comprises 15 residues. Next came a second PCR, run for about 7 to 12 cycles, which used a sample-barcoded 5' primer along with a J-beta primer mix. From each sample, at least 2.5 million paired-end reads containing CDR3 were obtained. TCRdb recomputed calls from the 5' RACE reads with MiXCR, one row per CDR3 protein. The table records about 580,000 distinct CDR3 sequences, 47% of them present only once.

Material: blood. The sequence came from a man aged 80 or over in good health. The chain has TRBV7-2 and TRBJ2-6; the D gene is possibly TRBD1 (6 bases). CDR3 sequence reads: CASSQTGSGANVLTF. For the CDR3, the DNA is TGTGCCAGCAGCCAGACAGGTTCTGGGGCCAACGTCCTGACTTTC.